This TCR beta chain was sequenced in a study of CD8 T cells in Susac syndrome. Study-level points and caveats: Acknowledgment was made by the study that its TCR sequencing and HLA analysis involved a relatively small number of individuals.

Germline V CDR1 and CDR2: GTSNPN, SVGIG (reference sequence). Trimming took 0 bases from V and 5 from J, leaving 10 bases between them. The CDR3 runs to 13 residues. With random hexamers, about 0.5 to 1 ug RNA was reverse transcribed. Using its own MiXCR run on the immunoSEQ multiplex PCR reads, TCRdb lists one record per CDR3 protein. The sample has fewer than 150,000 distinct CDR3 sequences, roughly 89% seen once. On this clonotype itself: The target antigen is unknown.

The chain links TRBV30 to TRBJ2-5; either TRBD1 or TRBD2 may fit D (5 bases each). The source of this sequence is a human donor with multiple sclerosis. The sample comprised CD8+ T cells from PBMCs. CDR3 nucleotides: TGTGCCTGGAGTGTATTGGGGACGGAGACCCAGTACTTC. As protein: CAWSVLGTETQYF.